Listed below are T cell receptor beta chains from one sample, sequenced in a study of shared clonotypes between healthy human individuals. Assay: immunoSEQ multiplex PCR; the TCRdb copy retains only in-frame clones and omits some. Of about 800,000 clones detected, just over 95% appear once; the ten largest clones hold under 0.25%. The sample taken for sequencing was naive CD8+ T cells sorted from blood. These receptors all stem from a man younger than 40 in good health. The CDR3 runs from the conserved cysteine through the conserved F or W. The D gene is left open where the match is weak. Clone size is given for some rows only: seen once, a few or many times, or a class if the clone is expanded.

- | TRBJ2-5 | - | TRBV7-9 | TGTGCCAGCAGCCAAGGGGGACTGGGAGAGACCCAGTACTTC | CASSQGGLGETQYF
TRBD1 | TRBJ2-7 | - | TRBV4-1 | TGCGCCAGCACCGCAGAGTGGGACAGCCATTATTACGAGCAGTACTTC | CASTAEWDSHYYEQYF
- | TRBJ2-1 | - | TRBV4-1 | TGCGCCAGCAGCCCAAGAGAAGGGGGGTACAATGAGCAGTTCTTC | CASSPREGGYNEQFF
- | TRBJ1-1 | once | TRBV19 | TGTGCCAGTAGTATAGATCGCTCGCGACAGAAGAACACTGAAGCTTTCTTT | CASSIDRSRQKNTEAFF
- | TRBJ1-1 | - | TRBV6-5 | TGTGCCAGCAGGCAGGGGATGACTGAAGCTTTCTTT | CASRQGMTEAFF
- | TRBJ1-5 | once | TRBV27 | TGTGCCAGCAGTTTATGGGGTAATGCGGGAAATCAGCCCCAGCATTTT | CASSLWGNAGNQPQHF
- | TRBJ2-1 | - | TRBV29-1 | TGCAGCGTTGAAGTTGGGGGGAGGCCCCCGCAGTTCTTC | CSVEVGGRPPQFF
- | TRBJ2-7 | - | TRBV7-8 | TGTGCCAGCAGCTTGAGCGGGCAGTGGGGTGAGCAGTACTTC | CASSLSGQWGEQYF
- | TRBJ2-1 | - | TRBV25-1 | TGTGCCAGCCAGTATTCCGTATACAATGAGCAGTTCTTC | CASQYSVYNEQFF
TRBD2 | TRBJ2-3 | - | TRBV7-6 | TGTGCCAGCAGCTCCCCTCGGGAGGGCACAGATACGCAGTATTTT | CASSSPREGTDTQYF
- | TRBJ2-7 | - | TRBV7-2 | TGTGCCAGCAGCTTAGCGCGCTCCTACGAGCAGTACTTC | CASSLARSYEQYF
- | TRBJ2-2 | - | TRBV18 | TGTGCCAGCTTCCCGACGGGGGCCGGGACCGGGGAGCTGTTTTTT | CASFPTGAGTGELFF
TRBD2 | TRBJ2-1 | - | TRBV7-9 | TGTGTCAGCGAAGGCGGGAGGGACAATGAGCAGTTCTTC | CVSEGGRDNEQFF
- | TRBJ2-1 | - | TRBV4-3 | TGCGCCAGCAGGTGGGGGGCAGGGGCTGACAATGAGCAGTTCTTC | CASRWGAGADNEQFF
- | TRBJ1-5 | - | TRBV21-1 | TGTGCCAGCAGCAAAGCGCCATTCGGGGGGGTTAATGGCAATCAGCCCCAGCATTTT | CASSKAPFGGVNGNQPQHF
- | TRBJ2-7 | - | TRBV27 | TGTGCCAGCAGTTTATCGACGGGGTTAAAAGTCTACGAGCAGTACTTC | CASSLSTGLKVYEQYF
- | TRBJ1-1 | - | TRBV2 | TGTGCGATCAGGACGGTGACTGAAGCTTTCTTT | CAIRTVTEAFF
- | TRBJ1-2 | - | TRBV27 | TGTGCCAGTCGGGGTAGAGAGGGCTACACCTTC | CASRGREGYTF
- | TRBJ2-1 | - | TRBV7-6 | TGTGCCAGCAGCTTACCCTCCAGCAGCTCCTACAATGAGCAGTTCTTC | CASSLPSSSSYNEQFF
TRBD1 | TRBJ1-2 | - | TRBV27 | TGTGCCAGCAGTTATCAGGGGGCTAACTATGGCTACACCTTC | CASSYQGANYGYTF
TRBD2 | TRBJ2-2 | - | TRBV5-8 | TGTGCCAGCAGCCTGGCGGGAGAAGCCGGGGAGCTGTTTTTT | CASSLAGEAGELFF
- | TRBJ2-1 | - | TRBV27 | TGTGCCAGCAGTTTTGGAGGGGCAAACAATGAGCAGTTCTTC | CASSFGGANNEQFF
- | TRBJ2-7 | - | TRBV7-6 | TGTGCCAGCAGCTTTGGGTCAGGGGACTACGAGCAGTACTTC | CASSFGSGDYEQYF
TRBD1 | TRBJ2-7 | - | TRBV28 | TGTGCCAGCAGTTTGGTGTCGGGACAGGGGTACGAGCAGTACTTC | CASSLVSGQGYEQYF
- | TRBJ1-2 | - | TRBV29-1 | TGCAGCGCCGTAGGCAGGGCATCTAACTATGGCTACACCTTC | CSAVGRASNYGYTF
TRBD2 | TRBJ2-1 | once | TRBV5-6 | TGTGCCAGCAGCTTGGGGGTAGCGGGAGGGTACAATGAGCAGTTCTTC | CASSLGVAGGYNEQFF